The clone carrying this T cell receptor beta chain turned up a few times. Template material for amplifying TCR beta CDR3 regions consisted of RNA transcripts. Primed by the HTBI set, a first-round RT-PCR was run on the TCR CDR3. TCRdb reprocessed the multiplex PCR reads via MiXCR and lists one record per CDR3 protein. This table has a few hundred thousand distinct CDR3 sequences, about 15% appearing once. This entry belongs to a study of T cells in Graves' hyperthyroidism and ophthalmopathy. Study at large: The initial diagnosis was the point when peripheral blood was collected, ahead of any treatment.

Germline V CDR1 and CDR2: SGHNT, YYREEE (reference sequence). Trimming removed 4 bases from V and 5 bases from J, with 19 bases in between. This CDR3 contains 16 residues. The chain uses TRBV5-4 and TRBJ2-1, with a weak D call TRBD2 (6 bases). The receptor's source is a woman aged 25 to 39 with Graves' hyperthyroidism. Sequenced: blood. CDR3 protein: CASSPGGRVSDNEQFF. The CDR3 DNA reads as TGTGCCAGCAGCCCCGGGGGTCGTGTTTCGGACAATGAGCAGTTCTTC.